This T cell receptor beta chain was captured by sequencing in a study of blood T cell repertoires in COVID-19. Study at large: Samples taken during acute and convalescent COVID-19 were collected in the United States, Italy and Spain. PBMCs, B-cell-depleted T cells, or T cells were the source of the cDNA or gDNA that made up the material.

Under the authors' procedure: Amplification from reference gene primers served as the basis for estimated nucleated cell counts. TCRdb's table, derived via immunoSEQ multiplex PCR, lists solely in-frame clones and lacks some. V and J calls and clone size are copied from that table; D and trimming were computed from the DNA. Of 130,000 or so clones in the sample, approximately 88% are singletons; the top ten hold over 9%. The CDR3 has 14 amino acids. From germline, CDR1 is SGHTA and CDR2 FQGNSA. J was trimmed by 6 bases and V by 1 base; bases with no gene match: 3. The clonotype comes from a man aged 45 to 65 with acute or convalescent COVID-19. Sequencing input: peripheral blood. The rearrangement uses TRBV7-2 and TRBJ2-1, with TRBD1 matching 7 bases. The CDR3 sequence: CASSLVGTANEQFF. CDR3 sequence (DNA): TGTGCCAGCAGCTTAGTTGGGACAGCCAATGAGCAGTTCTTC.